The rows below give T cell receptor beta chains drawn from one sample of a study of blood T cells in healthy people across ages. TCRdb independently ran MiXCR on the 5' RACE reads; one entry per CDR3 protein. The sample shows 1.4 million or so distinct CDR3 sequences, under 55% of them seen only once. Sequenced: blood. The receptors were sampled from a woman aged 18-29 years in good health. The conserved cysteine and the conserved F or W are not part of the CDR3 here. A D gene is named only where the DNA matches it firmly.

>12|TRBJ1-4|TRBV7-2|TRBD1
ASSDWDSREKLF
>14|TRBJ2-1|TRBV6-2/TRBV6-3|TRBD2
ASSYGGLAGGYEQF
>15|TRBJ1-1|TRBV15|NA
ATSRDRWGQMNTEAF
>12|TRBJ2-1|TRBV28|NA
ASIRGRSYNEQF
>14|TRBJ2-6|TRBV20-1|NA
SARGVRRSGANVLT
>12|TRBJ1-1|TRBV5-1|NA
ASSFEVRGSEAF
>14|TRBJ2-5|TRBV12-3/TRBV12-4|TRBD1
ASSRNQDRAGETQY
>14|TRBJ2-7|TRBV4-1|NA
ASSQDLGSLSYEQY
>11|NA|TRBV2|NA
ASSERGRVEQY
>15|TRBJ2-3|TRBV7-2|TRBD2
ASSLASSGGAGDTQY
>12|TRBJ2-4|TRBV27|NA
ASSLTHGADIQY